This TCR beta chain was recorded in a study of blood T cell repertoires in COVID-19 (dated by TCRdb to 2020 to 2022). For the wider study: Samples covering the acute and convalescent phases of COVID-19 were provided by collaborators in the United States, Italy and Spain. The material from the prospective study consisted of cDNA or gDNA derived from T cells, B-cell-depleted T cells, or PBMCs. Deeply sampled blood TCRbeta repertoires from subjects exposed to, actively infected with, or recovered from COVID-19 were included in the dataset. A freely available public database, intended as a resource for researchers studying the immune response to SARS-CoV-2, is where the repertoires were released. Samples were obtained from the ongoing ImmuneRACE study (first 160 participants) and from some 1,200 subjects provided by 6 global collaborators. The sample metadata nearly always contained a de-identified subject ID, COVID-19 status, age in years and sex. Where available, HLA class I and class II types were taken from metadata supplied by the sample provider and were not determined by assay-based typing.

For this chain, trimming is 3 bases at the V end and 9 bases at the J end, and the number of junction bases without a gene match is 1. The CDR3 runs 11 amino acids, cysteine and phenylalanine included. The sequence is cut down to CDR3 DNA, 33 bases in frame from base 1. From a lookup of the germline V gene, CDR1 and CDR2 are SGHAT and FQNNGV. A single count supports this clone. Its antigen is unknown. No much larger clone exists at a distance of one base, and base qualities are not known. TCRbeta CDR3 regions were amplified from genomic DNA using the immunoSEQ Assay, a bias-controlled multiplex PCR. The original methods were these. The number of nucleated cells in each sample was estimated from the amplification of reference gene primers within the assay. Sequence reads were collapsed and filtered to measure the absolute abundance of every unique TCRbeta CDR3 rearrangement. For each sample, productive Simpson clonality was calculated as the square root of Simpson's diversity index across productive rearrangements. TCRdb obtained this table from immuneACCESS and retained in-frame rearrangements with V and J assigned. These tables miss some clones; where compared with another copy, unresolved V genes account for less than half of the shortfall, and the remainder is unexplained. Clone size and V and J calls were adopted from that table, with D and trimming inferred from the DNA. The sample table lists 310,000 or so clones, 90% to 95% of them with a count of one. Clones ranked in the top ten supply 2% to 2.5% of the sample.

At one collaborating source in Seattle, patients were enrolled during active infection and were followed longitudinally through the course of disease. Collaborating institutions collected whole blood in K2EDTA tubes following their own protocols. For TCRbeta analysis, collaborators shipped samples as frozen whole blood, isolated PBMCs, or DNA extracted from either of those sample types. Results the study describes overall, beyond this receptor: How much clinical and demographic metadata was included differed by source and by participant, and the metadata was provided uncurated.

The TCR was taken from a woman in her twenties or thirties with COVID-19, enrolled during active disease. The sequence links TRBV11-2 to TRBJ1-1, with TRBD1 identical over 7 junction bases. The sample taken for sequencing was peripheral blood. The CDR3 protein is CASSLGQQAFF. The DNA is TGTGCCAGCAGCTTGGGACAGCAAGCTTTCTTT.